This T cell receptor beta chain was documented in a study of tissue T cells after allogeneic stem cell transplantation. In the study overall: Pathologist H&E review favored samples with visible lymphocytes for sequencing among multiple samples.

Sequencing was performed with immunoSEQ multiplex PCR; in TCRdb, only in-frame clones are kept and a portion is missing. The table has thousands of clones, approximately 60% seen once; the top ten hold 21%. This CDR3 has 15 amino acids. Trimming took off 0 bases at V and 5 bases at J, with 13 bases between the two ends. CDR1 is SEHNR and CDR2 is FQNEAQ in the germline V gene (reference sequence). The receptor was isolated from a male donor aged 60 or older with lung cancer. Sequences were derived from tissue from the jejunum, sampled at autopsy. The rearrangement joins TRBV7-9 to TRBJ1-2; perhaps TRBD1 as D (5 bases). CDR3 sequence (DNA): TGTGCCAGCAGCTTAGCGCAGGGTATTGGGTATGGCTACACCTTC. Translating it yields CASSLAQGIGYGYTF.